The following is a T cell receptor (beta chain) sequence with its context. This clonotype occurred once. Its antigen is currently not known. Per-base qualities were not stored, and no clone one base away is much larger. Libraries were made using 5' RACE. Sequencing instrument: Illumina HiSeq 2500. The second PCR ran for roughly 7 to 12 cycles and used a J-beta primer mix along with a sample-barcoded 5' primer. A unique molecular identifier was introduced onto each TCR beta cDNA molecule by a template-switch 5' adaptor carrying 12 random nucleotides. At least 3 million CDR3-containing paired-end reads were obtained from each sample. All of the RNA was converted into first-strand cDNA using the Mint cDNA synthesis kit, with a TRBC-specific oligonucleotide serving as the primer. Following uracil-DNA glycosylase treatment, all cDNA underwent a first 18-cycle PCR with the universal primers M1SS and BC2_uni_R. Concerning the study's data processing: For normalization, 1 million high-quality reads were randomly selected from each sample, with every read carrying a distinct molecular identifier. Instead of being binned into consensus sequences, reads with shared molecular identifiers were discarded. MiTCR, run with a Q25 quality threshold and the strictest error-elimination algorithm, handled CDR3 identification, clonotype clustering and error correction. A nonparametric unseen species model with Euler transformation was used to estimate lower-bound total TCR beta diversity. TCRdb ran its own pipeline on the public reads, namely fastp trimming at Q25 and MiXCR clone calling, and kept in-frame beta chains. Each record represents a unique CDR3 protein, reported with the most common genes and DNA among its rows. The authors' filters were not applied to this entry. This sample gives roughly 800,000 distinct CDR3 sequences in total; more than 20% of them show up just once. The top ten constitute more than 8% of the sample.

Donors were 39 systemically healthy Caucasian individuals from Russia aged roughly 6 to 95 years. Ten milliliters of peripheral blood were collected from each donor into EDTA-treated Vacutainer tubes. Ficoll-Paque density-gradient centrifugation was used to isolate PBMCs, with at least 6.5 million per sample. Trizol reagent was used to extract total RNA from PBMCs, with at least 6 micrograms per sample. For every donor, an aliquot of PBMCs went through flow cytometry to measure the percentages of naive CD45RAhigh/CD27high T cells. From cysteine to phenylalanine, the CDR3 is 18 amino acids long. The sequence is cut down to CDR3 DNA, 54 bases in frame from base 1. The germline V gene gives CDR1 as MDHEN and CDR2 as SYDVKM. The germline V end is reduced by 1 base and the J end by 0 bases; junction bases left unmatched: 9. The data originate from a study of blood T cells in healthy people across ages (dated by TCRdb to between 2015 and 2016). Background for the entire study: In model experiments, roughly one uniquely barcoded TCR beta cDNA molecule per two T cells was captured by template switching. Using the same blood draw, the study looked at two additional independent replicas of 1 million unique cDNA reads for two donors, one aged 18 to 30 and the other aged 80 or older. Donors were grouped into four age groups: young (average approximately 15 years), middle-aged (39), aged (around 66) and long-lived (over 80). The study measured age-related changes in TCR beta repertoire diversity using deep sequencing normalized with unique cDNA molecular identifiers. Summary of the overall study and its limitations: Because donor CMV infection status was unknown, age-related changes in expanded clonotypes were potentially confounded. Estimates of total diversity based on one million sequenced T cells were regarded as lower bounds and as underestimates. Since profiling was done on bulk unsorted PBMCs, naive and antigen-experienced compartments could not be conclusively compared. As age increased, observed TCR beta diversity per million T cells dropped in a roughly linear way, and a significant reduction was already evident by age about 40. The percentage of naive T cells measured by flow cytometry correlated strongly with observed TCR beta diversity. The long-lived group showed more naive CD4+ T cells, fewer expanded clones and increased TCR diversity than the aged group, suggesting age selection.

This sample also appeared in a second study, on T cells of mothers and their children. That second publication adds: The donors were nine systemically healthy Caucasian individuals, made up of three mothers and their six children. cDNA synthesis used all of the extracted RNA, with approximately 1.4 ug of RNA in each 15 ul reaction. Sample barcodes and 2-4 random nucleotides were added via the M1S primer in the second PCR. Each mother yielded over 10 million TCR beta CDR3 reads and each child about 3 million reads. TCR recombination output is similarly shaped by thymic selection in related and unrelated pairs, with a minor effect exerted by inherited differences. Normalized repertoire overlap was always slightly but never significantly higher in related than unrelated mother-child pairs. Persistent microchimeric T cell clones were not detected, at a sensitivity of around 99 clones per million clonotypes. The study used deep NGS to compare TCR beta repertoires of mothers and children, seeking features distinguishing related mother-child pairs from unrelated individuals. On average, the children were roughly 11 +/- 4 years old, while the mothers were approximately 40 +/- 4 years old. Libraries were sequenced on Illumina HiSeq 2000 with 100+100 nt paired-end reads after adapter ligation with NEBNext reagents. Mother and child libraries were prepared a month apart and sequenced in separate runs to prevent cross-contamination. For each donor, between about 450,000 and 2,300,000 distinct TCR beta clonotypes were identified. Naive TCR beta clonotypes were estimated from low-frequency clonotypes matched to each donor's FACS-determined naive share, without sorting.

The TCR originated in a boy between 10 and 17 years old in good health. The sequencing sample was made of blood. The V gene is TRBV28 and the J gene is TRBJ2-7; a stretch of 10 junction bases matches TRBD2. The DNA is as follows: TGTGCCAGCAGTTTATTGCCAATACTAGCGGGAAGCTCCTACGAGCAGTACTTC. Its translation is CASSLLPILAGSSYEQYF. Beyond the CDR3, the reference TRBV28 and TRBJ2-7 genes provide the residues; the full variable domain reads: DVKVTQSSRYLVKRTGEKVFLECVQDMDHENMFWYRQDPGLGLRLIYFSYDVKMKEKGDIPEGYSVSREKKERFSLILESASTNQTSMYLCASSLLPILAGSSYEQYFGPGTRLTVT.